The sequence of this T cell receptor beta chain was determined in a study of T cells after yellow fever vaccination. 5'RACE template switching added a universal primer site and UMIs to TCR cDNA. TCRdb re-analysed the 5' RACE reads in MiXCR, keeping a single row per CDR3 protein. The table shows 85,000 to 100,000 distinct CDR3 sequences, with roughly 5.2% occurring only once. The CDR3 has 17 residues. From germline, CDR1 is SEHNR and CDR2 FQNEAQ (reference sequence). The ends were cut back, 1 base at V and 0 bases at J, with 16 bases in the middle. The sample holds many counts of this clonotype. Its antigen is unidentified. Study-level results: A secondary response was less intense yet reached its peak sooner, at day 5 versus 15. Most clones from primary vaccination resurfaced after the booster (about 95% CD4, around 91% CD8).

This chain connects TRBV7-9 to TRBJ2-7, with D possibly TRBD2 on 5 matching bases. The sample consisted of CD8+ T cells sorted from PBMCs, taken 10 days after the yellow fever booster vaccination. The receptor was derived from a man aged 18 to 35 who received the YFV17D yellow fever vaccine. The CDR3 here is CASSLGAGRGGSYEQYV. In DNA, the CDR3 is TGTGCCAGCAGCTTAGGGGCGGGCAGAGGAGGCTCCTACGAGCAGTACGTC.